These T cell receptor beta chains were read from a single sample in a study of CXCR3-negative and CXCR3-positive naive CD8 T cells. TCRdb reanalyzed the 5' RACE reads, giving one entry per CDR3 protein sequence and no DNA. The ten top clones account for less than 0.55%, within a sample of over 150,000 distinct CDR3 sequences. The sample was naive CXCR3+ CD8+ T cells from blood. These TCRs come from a human donor in good health. Some clones in this sample may be carry-over from other donors' samples. CDR3s include the opening cysteine and the closing phenylalanine or tryptophan. The order of the fields is J gene, V gene, CDR3 protein.

j_gene: TRBJ2-7
v_gene: TRBV7-9
CDR3aa: CASSHPRRGEHYF

j_gene: TRBJ1-2
v_gene: TRBV28
CDR3aa: CASSLESYTGTGTYGYTF

j_gene: TRBJ2-7
v_gene: TRBV5-6
CDR3aa: CASSLILANYEQYF

j_gene: TRBJ2-5
v_gene: TRBV7-3
CDR3aa: CASSPGLAGEETQYF

j_gene: TRBJ2-7
v_gene: TRBV5-1
CDR3aa: CASSWTGSEQYF

j_gene: TRBJ1-1
v_gene: TRBV2
CDR3aa: CARTKGTENTEAFF

j_gene: TRBJ2-7
v_gene: TRBV5-1
CDR3aa: CASSWTGGGHEQYF

j_gene: TRBJ2-6
v_gene: TRBV2
CDR3aa: CASRTIWGSGANVLTF

j_gene: TRBJ2-1
v_gene: TRBV4-1
CDR3aa: CASSQATSGGAEQFF

j_gene: TRBJ2-7
v_gene: TRBV24-1
CDR3aa: CATSEGEGGGPHEQYF

j_gene: TRBJ2-3
v_gene: TRBV29-1
CDR3aa: CSVVIDRTDTQYF

j_gene: TRBJ2-5
v_gene: TRBV13
CDR3aa: CASSLVTAGASRTQYF

j_gene: TRBJ2-7
v_gene: TRBV29-1
CDR3aa: CSAIRDRTYEQYF

j_gene: TRBJ1-6
v_gene: TRBV10-1
CDR3aa: CASKGDGASYNSPLHF

j_gene: TRBJ2-1
v_gene: TRBV7-9
CDR3aa: CASSPQGGAEQFF

j_gene: TRBJ2-7
v_gene: TRBV29-1
CDR3aa: CSVDERVLLFWGGPTLAYEQYF

j_gene: TRBJ1-1
v_gene: TRBV15
CDR3aa: CATRVGNTEAFF

j_gene: TRBJ2-1
v_gene: TRBV4-3
CDR3aa: CASSQTGTGTWDEQFF

j_gene: TRBJ1-1
v_gene: TRBV6-5
CDR3aa: CASSYSRQGASEAFF

j_gene: TRBJ2-3
v_gene: TRBV7-9
CDR3aa: CASAQGIADTQYF

j_gene: TRBJ2-1
v_gene: TRBV6-5
CDR3aa: CASNPHPGDNEQFF

j_gene: TRBJ2-7
v_gene: TRBV28
CDR3aa: CATLMWGSYEQYF

j_gene: TRBJ2-1
v_gene: TRBV4-3
CDR3aa: CASSQEARHNEQFF

j_gene: TRBJ2-1
v_gene: TRBV29-1
CDR3aa: CSVEVSGGFEGNEQFF

j_gene: TRBJ1-4
v_gene: TRBV6-5
CDR3aa: CASSYSGREDEKLFF

j_gene: TRBJ2-1
v_gene: TRBV5-1
CDR3aa: CASSLEEVAGVWYEQFF

j_gene: TRBJ1-1
v_gene: TRBV4-3
CDR3aa: CASSQAHRGPEAFF

j_gene: TRBJ2-1
v_gene: TRBV4-1
CDR3aa: CASSQTRLDEQFF

j_gene: TRBJ2-7
v_gene: TRBV29-1
CDR3aa: CSVRAEYDEQYF

j_gene: TRBJ2-2
v_gene: TRBV25-1
CDR3aa: CASSGVAGGNTGELFF

j_gene: TRBJ2-2
v_gene: TRBV5-8
CDR3aa: CASSLEPSGPNTGELFF

j_gene: TRBJ2-7
v_gene: TRBV4-3
CDR3aa: CASSRGLAGGLFTVEQYF

j_gene: TRBJ1-1
v_gene: TRBV7-9
CDR3aa: CASTPYERGKNTEAFF

j_gene: TRBJ1-2
v_gene: TRBV18
CDR3aa: CASSPDPGYGYTF

j_gene: TRBJ2-1
v_gene: TRBV7-2
CDR3aa: CASSFHAGTSGGRNNEQFF

j_gene: TRBJ2-7
v_gene: TRBV6-2/TRBV6-3
CDR3aa: CAIRTPGALSYEQYF

j_gene: TRBJ2-7
v_gene: TRBV27
CDR3aa: CASSSAQGWEQYF

j_gene: TRBJ1-6
v_gene: TRBV15
CDR3aa: CATSRDFLSSYNSPLHF

j_gene: TRBJ1-1
v_gene: TRBV7-6
CDR3aa: CASSPSRGGAKDTEAFF

j_gene: TRBJ2-7
v_gene: TRBV12-3/TRBV12-4
CDR3aa: CASSLVGDRDGEQYF

j_gene: TRBJ1-6
v_gene: TRBV30
CDR3aa: CAWTEGLYNSPLHF

j_gene: TRBJ2-5
v_gene: TRBV3-1
CDR3aa: CASSFQGQVLSQETQYF

j_gene: TRBJ1-2
v_gene: TRBV6-5
CDR3aa: CASSPRQGPNGATNYGYTF

j_gene: TRBJ2-1
v_gene: TRBV19
CDR3aa: CASSLGQGAFNEQFF

j_gene: TRBJ2-5
v_gene: TRBV24-1
CDR3aa: CATSDTGGAETQYF

j_gene: TRBJ2-1
v_gene: TRBV11-3
CDR3aa: CASSLGPGGHEQFF